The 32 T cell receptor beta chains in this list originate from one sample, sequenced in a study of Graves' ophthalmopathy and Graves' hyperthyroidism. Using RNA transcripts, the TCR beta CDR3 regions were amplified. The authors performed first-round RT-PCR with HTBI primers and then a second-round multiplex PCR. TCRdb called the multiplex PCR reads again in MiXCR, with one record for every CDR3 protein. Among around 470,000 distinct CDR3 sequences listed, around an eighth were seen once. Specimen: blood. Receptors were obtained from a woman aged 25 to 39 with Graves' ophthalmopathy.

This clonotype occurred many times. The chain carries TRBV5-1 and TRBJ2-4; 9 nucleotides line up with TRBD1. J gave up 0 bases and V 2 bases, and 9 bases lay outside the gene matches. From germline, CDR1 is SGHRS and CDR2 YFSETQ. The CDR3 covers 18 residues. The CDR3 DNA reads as TGCGCCAGCAGCTTATCCGGGACAGGGAAACTAGCCAAAAACATTCAGTACTTC. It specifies CASSLSGTGKLAKNIQYF.

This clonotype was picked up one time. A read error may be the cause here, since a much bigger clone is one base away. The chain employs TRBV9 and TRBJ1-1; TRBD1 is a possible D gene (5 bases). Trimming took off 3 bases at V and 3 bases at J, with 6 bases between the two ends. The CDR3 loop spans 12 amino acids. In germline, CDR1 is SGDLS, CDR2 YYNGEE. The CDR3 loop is CASSGGYTEAFF. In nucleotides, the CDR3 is TGTGCCAGCAGCGGGGGGTACACTGAAGCTTTCTTT.

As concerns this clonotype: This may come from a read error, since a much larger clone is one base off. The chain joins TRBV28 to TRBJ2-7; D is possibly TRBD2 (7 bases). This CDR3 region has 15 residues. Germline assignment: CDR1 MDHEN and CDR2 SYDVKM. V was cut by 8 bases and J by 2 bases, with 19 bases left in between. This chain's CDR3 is CASGHPQGGAYEQYF. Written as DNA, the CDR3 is TGTGCCAGCGGTCATCCCCAAGGGGGGGCCTACGAGCAGTACTTC.

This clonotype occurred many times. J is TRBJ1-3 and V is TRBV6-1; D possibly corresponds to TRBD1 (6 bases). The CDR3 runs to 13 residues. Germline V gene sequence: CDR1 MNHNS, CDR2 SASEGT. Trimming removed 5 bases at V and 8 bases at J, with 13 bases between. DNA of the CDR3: TGTGCCAGCAGTCGAACAGGGTCGGACACCATATATTTT. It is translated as CASSRTGSDTIYF.

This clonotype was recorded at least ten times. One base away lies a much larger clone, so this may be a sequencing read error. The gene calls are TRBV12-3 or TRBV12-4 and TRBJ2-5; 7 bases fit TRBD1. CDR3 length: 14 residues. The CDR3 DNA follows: TGTGCCAGCAGTCCTTGGGACAGCCAAGAGACCAAGTACTTC. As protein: CASSPWDSQETKYF.

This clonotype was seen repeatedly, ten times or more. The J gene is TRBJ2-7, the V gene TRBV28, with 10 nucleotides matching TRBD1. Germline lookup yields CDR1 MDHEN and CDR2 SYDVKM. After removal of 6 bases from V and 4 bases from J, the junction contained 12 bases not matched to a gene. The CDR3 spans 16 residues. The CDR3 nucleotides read TGTGCCAGCAGCCGGGGTCTAGACAGGGGGCTGTACGAGCAGTACTTC. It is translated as CASSRGLDRGLYEQYF.

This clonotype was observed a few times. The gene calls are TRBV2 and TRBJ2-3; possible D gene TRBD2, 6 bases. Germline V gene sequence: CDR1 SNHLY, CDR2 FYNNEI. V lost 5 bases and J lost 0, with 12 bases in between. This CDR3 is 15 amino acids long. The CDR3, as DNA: TGTGCCAGCAGTAGCGGGTTGTCTAGCACAGATACGCAGTATTTT. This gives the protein CASSSGLSSTDTQYF.

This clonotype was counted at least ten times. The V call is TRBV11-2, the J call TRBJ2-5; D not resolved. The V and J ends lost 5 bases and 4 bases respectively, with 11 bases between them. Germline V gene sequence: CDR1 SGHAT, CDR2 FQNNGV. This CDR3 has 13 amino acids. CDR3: CASSASSPETQYF. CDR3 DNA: TGTGCCAGCAGCGCCTCCAGCCCAGAGACCCAGTACTTC.

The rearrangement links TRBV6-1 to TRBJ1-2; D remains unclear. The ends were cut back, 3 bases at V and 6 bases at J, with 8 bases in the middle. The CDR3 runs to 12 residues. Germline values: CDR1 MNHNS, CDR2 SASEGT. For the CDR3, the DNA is TGTGCCAGCAGTGATTGGGGAGATGGCTACACCTTC. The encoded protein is CASSDWGDGYTF.

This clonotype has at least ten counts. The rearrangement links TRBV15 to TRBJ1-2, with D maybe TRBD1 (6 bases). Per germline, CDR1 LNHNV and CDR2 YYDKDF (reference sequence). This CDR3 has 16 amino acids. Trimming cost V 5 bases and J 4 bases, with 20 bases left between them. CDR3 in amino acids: CATSRDLVGQPYGYTF. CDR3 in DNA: TGTGCCACCAGCCGGGATCTCGTCGGACAGCCCTATGGCTACACCTTC.

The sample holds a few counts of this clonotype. This chain's CDR3 is CSASPPRTNSNQPQHF. The CDR3 DNA is TGCAGTGCTAGCCCCCCCCGGACAAATAGCAATCAGCCCCAGCATTTT. This chain uses TRBV20-1 with TRBJ1-5; tentative D call: TRBD1 (5 bases). The V gene's germline CDR1 is DFQATT and CDR2 SNEGSKA (reference sequence). The V end lost 3 bases, the J end lost 0 bases, and 15 bases lay between the germline ends. This CDR3 region has 16 residues.

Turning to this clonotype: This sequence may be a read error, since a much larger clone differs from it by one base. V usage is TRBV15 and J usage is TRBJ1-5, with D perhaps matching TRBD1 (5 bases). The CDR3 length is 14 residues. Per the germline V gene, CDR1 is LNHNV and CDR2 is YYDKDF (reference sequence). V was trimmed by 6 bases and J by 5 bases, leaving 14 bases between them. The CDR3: CATRGRTSYQPQHF. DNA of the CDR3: TGTGCCACCAGAGGTAGGACATCTTATCAGCCCCAGCATTTT.

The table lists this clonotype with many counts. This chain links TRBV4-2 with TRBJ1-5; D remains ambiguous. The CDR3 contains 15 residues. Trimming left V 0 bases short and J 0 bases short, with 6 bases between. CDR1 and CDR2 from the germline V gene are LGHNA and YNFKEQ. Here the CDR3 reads CASSQEWHSNQPQHF. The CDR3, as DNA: TGTGCCAGCAGCCAAGAGTGGCATAGCAATCAGCCCCAGCATTTT.

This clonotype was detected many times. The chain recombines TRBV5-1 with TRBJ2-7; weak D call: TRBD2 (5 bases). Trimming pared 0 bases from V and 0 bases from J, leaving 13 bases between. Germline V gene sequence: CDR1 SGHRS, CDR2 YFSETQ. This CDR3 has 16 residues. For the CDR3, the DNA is TGCGCCAGCAGCTTGGAGGGAGTGCCGAGCTCCTACGAGCAGTACTTC. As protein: CASSLEGVPSSYEQYF.

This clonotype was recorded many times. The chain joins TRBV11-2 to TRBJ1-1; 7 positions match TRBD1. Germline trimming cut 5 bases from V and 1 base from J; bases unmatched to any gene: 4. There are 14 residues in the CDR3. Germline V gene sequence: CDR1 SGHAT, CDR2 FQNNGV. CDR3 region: CASSKWTGNTEAFF. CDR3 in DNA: TGTGCCAGCAGCAAATGGACAGGGAACACTGAAGCTTTCTTT.

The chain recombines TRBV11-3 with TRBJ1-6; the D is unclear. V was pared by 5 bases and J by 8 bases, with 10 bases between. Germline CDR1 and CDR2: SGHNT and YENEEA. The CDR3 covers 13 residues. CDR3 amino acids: CASSLHRDSPLHF. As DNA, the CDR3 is TGTGCCAGCAGCCTCCATAGGGATTCACCCCTCCACTTT. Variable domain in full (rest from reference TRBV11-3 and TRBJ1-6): EAGVVQSPRYKIIEKKQPVAFWCNPISGHNTLYWYLQNLGQGPELLIRYENEEAVDDSQLPKDRFSAERLKGVDSTLKIQPAELGDSAVYLCASSLHRDSPLHFGNGTRLTVT.

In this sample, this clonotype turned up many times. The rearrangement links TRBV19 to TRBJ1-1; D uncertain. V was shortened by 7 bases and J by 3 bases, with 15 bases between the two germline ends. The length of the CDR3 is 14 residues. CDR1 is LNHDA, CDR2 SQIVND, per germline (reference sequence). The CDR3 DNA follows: TGTGCCAGTATCCCACAAGGCCGGGACACTGAAGCTTTCTTT. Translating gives CASIPQGRDTEAFF.

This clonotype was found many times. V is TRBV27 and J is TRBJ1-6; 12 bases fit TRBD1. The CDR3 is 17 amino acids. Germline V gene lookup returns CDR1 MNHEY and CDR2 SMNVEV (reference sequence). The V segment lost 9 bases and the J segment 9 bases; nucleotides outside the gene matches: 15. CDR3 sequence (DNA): TGTGCCAGACTGTCGGTTTTACCGGGACAGGGGGCTTCACCCCTCCACTTT. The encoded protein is CARLSVLPGQGASPLHF.

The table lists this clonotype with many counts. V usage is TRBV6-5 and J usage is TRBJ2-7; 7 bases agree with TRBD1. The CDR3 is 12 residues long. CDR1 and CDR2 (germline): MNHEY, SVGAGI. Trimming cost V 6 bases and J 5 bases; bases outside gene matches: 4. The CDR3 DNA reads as TGTGCCAGCAGCTGGGACAGCCACGAGCAGTACTTC. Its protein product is CASSWDSHEQYF.

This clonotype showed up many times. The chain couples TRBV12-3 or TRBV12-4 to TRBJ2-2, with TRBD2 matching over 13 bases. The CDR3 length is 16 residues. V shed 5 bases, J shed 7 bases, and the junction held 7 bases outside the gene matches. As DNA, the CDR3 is TGTGCCAGCAGTACCCGGACTAGCGGGAGCGGCGGGGAGCTGTTTTTT. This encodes CASSTRTSGSGGELFF.

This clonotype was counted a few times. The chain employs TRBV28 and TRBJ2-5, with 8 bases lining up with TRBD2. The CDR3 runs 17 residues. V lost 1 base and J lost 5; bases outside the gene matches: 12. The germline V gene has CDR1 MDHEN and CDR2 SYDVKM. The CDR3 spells CASSLYTSPGLVETQYF. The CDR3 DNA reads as TGTGCCAGCAGTTTATACACTTCCCCGGGACTAGTGGAGACCCAGTACTTC. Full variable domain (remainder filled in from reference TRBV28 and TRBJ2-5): DVKVTQSSRYLVKRTGEKVFLECVQDMDHENMFWYRQDPGLGLRLIYFSYDVKMKEKGDIPEGYSVSREKKERFSLILESASTNQTSMYLCASSLYTSPGLVETQYFGPGTRLLVL.

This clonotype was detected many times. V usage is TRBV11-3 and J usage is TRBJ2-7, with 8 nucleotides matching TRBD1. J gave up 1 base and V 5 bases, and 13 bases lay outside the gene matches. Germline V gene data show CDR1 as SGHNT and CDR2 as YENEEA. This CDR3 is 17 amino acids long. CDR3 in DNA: TGTGCCAGCAGCAACCAGTGGTTGGGACAGGCGTCCTACGAGCAGTACTTC. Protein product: CASSNQWLGQASYEQYF.

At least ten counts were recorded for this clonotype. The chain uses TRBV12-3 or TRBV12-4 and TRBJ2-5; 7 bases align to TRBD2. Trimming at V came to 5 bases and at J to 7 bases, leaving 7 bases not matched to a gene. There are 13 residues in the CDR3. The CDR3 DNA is TGTGCCAGCAGTCCTAGCGGCCTCGGGACCCAGTACTTC. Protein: CASSPSGLGTQYF.

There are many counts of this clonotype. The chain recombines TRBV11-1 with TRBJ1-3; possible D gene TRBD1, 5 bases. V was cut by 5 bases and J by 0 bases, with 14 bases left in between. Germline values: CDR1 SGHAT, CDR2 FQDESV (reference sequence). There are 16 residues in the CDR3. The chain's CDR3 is CASSAVQGLSGNTIYF. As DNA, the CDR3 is TGTGCCAGCAGCGCCGTGCAGGGCCTCTCTGGAAACACCATATATTTT.

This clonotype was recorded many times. CDR3 loop: CATSRAVTSVEDPDTGELFF. Written as DNA, the CDR3 is TGTGCCACCAGCAGAGCGGTGACTAGTGTCGAAGATCCGGACACCGGGGAGCTGTTTTTT. The chain has TRBV15 and TRBJ2-2, with D tentatively TRBD2 (6 bases). Germline V CDR1 and CDR2: LNHNV, YYDKDF (reference sequence). V was shortened by 1 base and J by 3 bases, with 24 bases between the two germline ends. The CDR3 extends over 20 amino acids.

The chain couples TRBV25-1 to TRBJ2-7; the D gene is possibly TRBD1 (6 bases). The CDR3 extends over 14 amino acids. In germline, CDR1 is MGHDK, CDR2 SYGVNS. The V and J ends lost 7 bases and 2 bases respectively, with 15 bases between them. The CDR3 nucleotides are TGTGCCAGCATCGACTCAGGGGACCCCTACGAGCAGTACTTC. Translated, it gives CASIDSGDPYEQYF.

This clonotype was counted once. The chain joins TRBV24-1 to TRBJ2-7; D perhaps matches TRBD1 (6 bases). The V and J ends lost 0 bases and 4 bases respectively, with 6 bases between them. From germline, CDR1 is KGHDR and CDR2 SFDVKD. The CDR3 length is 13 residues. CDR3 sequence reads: CATSDLTGYEQYF. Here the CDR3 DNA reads TGTGCCACCAGTGATTTGACAGGGTACGAGCAGTACTTC.

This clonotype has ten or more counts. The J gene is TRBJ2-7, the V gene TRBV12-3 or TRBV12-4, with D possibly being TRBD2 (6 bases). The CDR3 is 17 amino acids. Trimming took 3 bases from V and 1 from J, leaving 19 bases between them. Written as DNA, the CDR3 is TGTGCCAGCAGTTTCGTGGGACGGGGACGGGGGTCCTACGAGCAGTACTTC. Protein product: CASSFVGRGRGSYEQYF.

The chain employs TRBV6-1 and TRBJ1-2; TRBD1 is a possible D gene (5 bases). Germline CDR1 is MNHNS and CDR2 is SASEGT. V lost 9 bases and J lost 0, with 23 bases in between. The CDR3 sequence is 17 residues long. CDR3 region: CASGRSTHRTSNYGYTF. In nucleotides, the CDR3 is TGTGCCAGTGGACGGAGTACTCACAGGACCTCTAACTATGGCTACACCTTC.

The CDR3 DNA follows: TGTGCCAGCAGTTTATCGCGGACGGCAGCTAACTATGGCTACACCTTC. Translation gives CASSLSRTAANYGYTF. V usage is TRBV27 and J usage is TRBJ1-2; D unresolved. V was cut by 0 bases and J by 0 bases, with 11 bases left in between. Per the germline V gene, CDR1 is MNHEY and CDR2 is SMNVEV (reference sequence). The CDR3 length is 16 residues.

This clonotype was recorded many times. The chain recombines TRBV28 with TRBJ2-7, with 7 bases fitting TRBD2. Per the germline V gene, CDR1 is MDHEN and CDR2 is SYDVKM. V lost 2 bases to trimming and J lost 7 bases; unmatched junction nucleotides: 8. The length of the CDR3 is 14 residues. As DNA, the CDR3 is TGTGCCAGCAGTTTAAGAGCGGGGCTACGGGAGCAGTACTTC. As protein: CASSLRAGLREQYF.

DNA of the CDR3: TGTGCCACCAGCTACAGGGGGAGCGAGCAGTACTTC. Translation: CATSYRGSEQYF. This sequence joins TRBV15 and TRBJ2-7; 8 bases line up with TRBD1. The germline V gene encodes CDR1 LNHNV and CDR2 YYDKDF (reference sequence). Trimming took 5 bases from V and 6 from J; bases not matched to a gene: 3. This CDR3 is built from 12 residues.